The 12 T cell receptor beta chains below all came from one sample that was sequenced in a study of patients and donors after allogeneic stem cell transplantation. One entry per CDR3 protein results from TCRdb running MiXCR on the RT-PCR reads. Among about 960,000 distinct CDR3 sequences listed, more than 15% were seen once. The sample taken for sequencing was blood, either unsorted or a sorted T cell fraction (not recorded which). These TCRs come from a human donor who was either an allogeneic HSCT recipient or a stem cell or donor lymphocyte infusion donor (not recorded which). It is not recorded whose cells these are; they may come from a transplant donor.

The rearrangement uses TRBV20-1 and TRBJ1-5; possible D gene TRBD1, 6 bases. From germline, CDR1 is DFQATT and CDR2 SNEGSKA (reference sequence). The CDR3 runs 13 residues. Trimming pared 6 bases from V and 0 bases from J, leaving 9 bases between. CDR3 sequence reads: CSANRDSNQPQHF. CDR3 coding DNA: TGCAGTGCAAACAGGGATAGCAATCAGCCCCAGCATTTT.

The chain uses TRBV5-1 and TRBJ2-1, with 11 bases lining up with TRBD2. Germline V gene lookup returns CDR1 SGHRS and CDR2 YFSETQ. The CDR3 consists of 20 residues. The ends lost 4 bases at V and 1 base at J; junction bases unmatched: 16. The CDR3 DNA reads TGCGCCAGCAGCCCCACCCGGGGGACTAGCGGTGGGATATCCTACAATGAGCAGTTCTTC. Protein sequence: CASSPTRGTSGGISYNEQFF.

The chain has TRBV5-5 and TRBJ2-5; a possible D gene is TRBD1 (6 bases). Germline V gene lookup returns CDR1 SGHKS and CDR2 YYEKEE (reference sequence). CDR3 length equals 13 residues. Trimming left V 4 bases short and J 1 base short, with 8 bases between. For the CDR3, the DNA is TGTGCCAGCAGCCAGGGGTCCCAAGAGACCCAGTACTTC. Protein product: CASSQGSQETQYF.

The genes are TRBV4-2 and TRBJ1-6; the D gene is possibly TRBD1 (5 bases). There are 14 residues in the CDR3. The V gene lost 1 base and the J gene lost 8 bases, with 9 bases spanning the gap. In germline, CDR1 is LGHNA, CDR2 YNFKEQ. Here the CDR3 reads CASSQAQGDSPLHF. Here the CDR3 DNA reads TGTGCCAGCAGCCAAGCCCAGGGCGATTCACCCCTCCACTTT.

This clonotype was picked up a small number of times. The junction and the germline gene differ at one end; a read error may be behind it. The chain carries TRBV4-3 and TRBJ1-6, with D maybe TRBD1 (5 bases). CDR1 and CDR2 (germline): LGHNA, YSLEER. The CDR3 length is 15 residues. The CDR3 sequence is CASSQGERGNSPLHF. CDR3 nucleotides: TGCGCCAGCAGCCAGGGGGAAAGGGGCAATTCCCCCCTCCACTTT.

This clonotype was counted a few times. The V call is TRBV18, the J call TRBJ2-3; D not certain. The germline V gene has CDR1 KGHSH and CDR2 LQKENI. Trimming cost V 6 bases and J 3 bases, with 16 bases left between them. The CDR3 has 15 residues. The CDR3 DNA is TGTGCCAGCTCCAATTGGGCCCCTGGAACAGATACGCAGTATTTT. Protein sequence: CASSNWAPGTDTQYF.

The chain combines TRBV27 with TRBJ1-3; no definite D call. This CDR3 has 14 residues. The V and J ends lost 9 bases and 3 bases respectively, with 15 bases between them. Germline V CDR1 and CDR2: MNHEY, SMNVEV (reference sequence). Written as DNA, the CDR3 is TGTGCCAGTTGGGATGGGCCGGGTGGAAACACCATATATTTT. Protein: CASWDGPGGNTIYF.

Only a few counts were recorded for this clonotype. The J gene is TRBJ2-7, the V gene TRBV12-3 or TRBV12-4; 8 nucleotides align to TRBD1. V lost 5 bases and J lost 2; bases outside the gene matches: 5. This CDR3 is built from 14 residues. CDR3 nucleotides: TGTGCCAGCAGTGTGTCGGGACAGGCCTACGAGCAGTACTTC. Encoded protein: CASSVSGQAYEQYF.

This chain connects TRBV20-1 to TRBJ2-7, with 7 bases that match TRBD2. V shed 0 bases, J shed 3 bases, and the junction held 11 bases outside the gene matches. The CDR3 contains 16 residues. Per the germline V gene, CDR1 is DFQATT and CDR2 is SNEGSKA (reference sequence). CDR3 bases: TGCAGTGCTAGAGATCAGGTCACGGGAGGTTACTACGAGCAGTACTTC. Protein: CSARDQVTGGYYEQYF.

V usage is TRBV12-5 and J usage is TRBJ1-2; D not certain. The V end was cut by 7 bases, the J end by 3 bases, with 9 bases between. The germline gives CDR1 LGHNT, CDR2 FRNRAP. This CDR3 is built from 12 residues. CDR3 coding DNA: TGTGCTAGTGTAGCAGGTCACTATGGCTACACCTTC. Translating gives CASVAGHYGYTF.

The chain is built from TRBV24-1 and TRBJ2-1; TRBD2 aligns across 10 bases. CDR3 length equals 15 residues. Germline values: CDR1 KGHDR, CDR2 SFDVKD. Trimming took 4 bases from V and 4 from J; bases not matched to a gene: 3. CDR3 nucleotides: TGTGCCACCAGTGACCAGACTAGCGGGTACAATGAGCAGTTCTTC. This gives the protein CATSDQTSGYNEQFF.

The CDR3 is CASSYLDTNTEAFF. The CDR3, as DNA: TGTGCCAGCAGTTATCTGGACACGAACACTGAAGCTTTCTTT. This chain joins TRBV6-5 and TRBJ1-1; D possibly corresponds to TRBD1 (5 bases). V was shortened by 3 bases and J by 1 base, with 9 bases between the two germline ends. CDR1 and CDR2 (germline): MNHEY, SVGAGI. The CDR3 spans 14 residues.